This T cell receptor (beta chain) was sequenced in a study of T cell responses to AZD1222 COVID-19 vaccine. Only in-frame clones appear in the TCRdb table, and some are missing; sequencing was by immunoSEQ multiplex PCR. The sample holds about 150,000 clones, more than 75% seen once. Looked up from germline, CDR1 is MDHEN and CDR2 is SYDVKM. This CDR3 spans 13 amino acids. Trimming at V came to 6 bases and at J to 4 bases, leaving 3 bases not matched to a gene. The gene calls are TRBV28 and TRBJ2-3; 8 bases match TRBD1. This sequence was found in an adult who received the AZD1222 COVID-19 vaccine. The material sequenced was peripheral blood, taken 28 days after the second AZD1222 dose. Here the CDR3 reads CASRLQGADTQYF. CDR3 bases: TGTGCCAGCAGACTACAGGGGGCAGATACGCAGTATTTT.